This record covers a single TCR beta chain. Both CD4+ and CD8+ T cells were negatively isolated, and TEMRA cells underwent FACS enrichment. With random hexamers, about 0.5 to 1 ug RNA was reverse transcribed. MiXCR, applied by TCRdb to the immunoSEQ multiplex PCR reads, yields one record per CDR3 protein. The data show approximately 280,000 distinct CDR3 sequences, about 85% seen once. The sample is drawn from a study of CD8 T cells in Susac syndrome. The CDR3 has 12 amino acids. Trimming removed 4 bases at V and 11 bases at J, with 12 bases between. Germline V gene data show CDR1 as SEHNR and CDR2 as FQNEAQ (reference sequence).

Sequencing was done on a sample of CD8+ T cells from PBMCs. The V call is TRBV7-9, the J call TRBJ2-1; D is perhaps TRBD1 (6 bases). This sequence was found in a human donor with multiple sclerosis. CDR3 loop: CASSSDRRKQFF. CDR3 coding DNA: TGTGCCAGCAGCTCTGACAGGAGGAAGCAGTTCTTC.